This paragraph reports one TCR beta chain. The entry originates in a study of blood T cell repertoires in COVID-19. For the study at large: Collection of acute and convalescent COVID-19 samples took place in the United States, Italy and Spain. From T cells, B-cell-depleted T cells, or PBMCs came the material, which was cDNA or gDNA.

CDR3 length: 15 residues. Trimming took off 6 bases at V and 0 bases at J, with 12 bases between the two ends. Germline V gene lookup returns CDR1 MNHEY and CDR2 SVGAGI. Study processing details: Researchers report that nucleated cell counts were estimated from reference gene primer amplification. Profiling relied on immunoSEQ multiplex PCR, and the TCRdb table lists in-frame clones only, not all of them. The DNA was the basis for D and trimming; V, J and clone size are from that table. The table lists a few hundred thousand clones, approximately 91% of them singletons. Sequencing used peripheral blood. The TCR comes from a woman in her thirties or forties who had recovered from COVID-19. The V gene is TRBV6-5, the J gene TRBJ1-3; D perhaps matches TRBD1 (6 bases). CDR3 in DNA: TGTGCCAGCAGCCGGGGACATTTCTCTGGAAACACCATATATTTT. It codes for CASSRGHFSGNTIYF.